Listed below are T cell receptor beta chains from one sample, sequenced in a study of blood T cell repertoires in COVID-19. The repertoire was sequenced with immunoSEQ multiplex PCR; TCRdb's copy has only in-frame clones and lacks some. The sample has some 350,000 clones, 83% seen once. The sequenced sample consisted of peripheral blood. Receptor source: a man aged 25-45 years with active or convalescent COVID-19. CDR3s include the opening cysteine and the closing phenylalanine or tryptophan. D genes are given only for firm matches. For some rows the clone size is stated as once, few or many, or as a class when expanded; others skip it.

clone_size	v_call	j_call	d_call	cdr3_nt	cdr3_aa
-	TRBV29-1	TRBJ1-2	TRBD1	TGCAGCGGGGGACAGGATTATGGCTACACCTTC	CSGGQDYGYTF
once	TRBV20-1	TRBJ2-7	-	TGCAGTGCTTTAGACAGCTACGAGCAGTACTTC	CSALDSYEQYF
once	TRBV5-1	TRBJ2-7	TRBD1	TGCGCCAGCAGTGGGACAGGGTCGGACGAGCAGTACTTC	CASSGTGSDEQYF
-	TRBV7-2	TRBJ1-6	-	TGTGCCAGCAGCTTAGCGAAAGGCCCGACAGGCTATAATTCACCCCTCCACTTT	CASSLAKGPTGYNSPLHF
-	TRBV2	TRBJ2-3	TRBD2	TGTGCCAGTAGCGGGACTTACACAGATACGCAGTATTTT	CASSGTYTDTQYF
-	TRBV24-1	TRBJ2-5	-	TGTGCCACCAGTGACCCGGACGGACAATACCAAGAGACCCAGTACTTC	CATSDPDGQYQETQYF
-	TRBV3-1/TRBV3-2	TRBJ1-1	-	TGTGCCAGCAGCCAAGGATCGACAGCTTCGAACACTGAAGCTTTCTTT	CASSQGSTASNTEAFF
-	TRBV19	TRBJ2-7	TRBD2	TGTGCCAGTAGTATGGCCACTAGCGGATCCTACGAGCAGTACTTC	CASSMATSGSYEQYF
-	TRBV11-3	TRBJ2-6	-	TGTGCCGTCAATTGGGACTCCGCTGGGGCCAACGTCCTGACTTTC	CAVNWDSAGANVLTF
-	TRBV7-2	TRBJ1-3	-	TGTGCCAGCAGCCCGGGTGGGTCAGTTTGGTCTGGAAACACCATATATTTT	CASSPGGSVWSGNTIYF
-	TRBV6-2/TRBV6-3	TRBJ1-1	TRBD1	TGTGCCAGCAGTACAGGGGGCGGGACTGAAGCTTTCTTT	CASSTGGGTEAFF
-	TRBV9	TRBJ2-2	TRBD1	TGTGCCAGCAGCGTAGGCTACAGGGGATTCACCGGGGAGCTGTTTTTT	CASSVGYRGFTGELFF
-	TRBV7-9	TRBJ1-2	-	TGTGCCAGCAGCTTGGAGGCAGGGAGGAAACATGGCTACACCTTC	CASSLEAGRKHGYTF
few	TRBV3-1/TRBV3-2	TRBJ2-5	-	TGTGCCAGCAGCCACCCAGGCGTCCCCGAGACCCAGTACTTC	CASSHPGVPETQYF
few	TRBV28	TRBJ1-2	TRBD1	TGTGCCAGCAGTTTATCGCAGGGGGGTTTTAACTATGGCTACACCTTC	CASSLSQGGFNYGYTF
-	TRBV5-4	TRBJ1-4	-	TGTGCCAGCAGCTTGGCCCCGGGGGCTAATGAAAAACTGTTTTTT	CASSLAPGANEKLFF
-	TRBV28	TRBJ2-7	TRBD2	TGTGCCAGCAGTCGGGGGACTACACCCTACGAGCAGTACTTC	CASSRGTTPYEQYF
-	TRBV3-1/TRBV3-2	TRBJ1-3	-	TGTGCCAGCAGCCAAGTATCCCAGGGTGTGGAGGGCAGAAACACCATATATTTT	CASSQVSQGVEGRNTIYF
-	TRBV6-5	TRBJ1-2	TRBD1	TGTGCCAGCAGCGGGACAGGGAGAGACGGCTACACCTTC	CASSGTGRDGYTF
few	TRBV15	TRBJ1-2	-	TGTGCCACCAGCGTGGACAGCTCTAACTATGGCTACACCTTC	CATSVDSSNYGYTF
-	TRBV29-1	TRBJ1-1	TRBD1	TGCAGCGTTCAGCAGGGGGCAAACACTGAAGCTTTCTTT	CSVQQGANTEAFF
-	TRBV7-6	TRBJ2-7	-	TGTGCCAGCAGCTCTGGGGTCGGGAACTACGAGCAGTACTTC	CASSSGVGNYEQYF
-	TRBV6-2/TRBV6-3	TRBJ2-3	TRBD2	TGTGCCAGCAGTTACTCGTTAACTAGCGGGGGCCGGGATACGCAGTATTTT	CASSYSLTSGGRDTQYF
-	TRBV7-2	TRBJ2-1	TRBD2	TGTGCCAGCAGCTTAGCCAGCGGGGCTCTGAATGAGCAGTTCTTC	CASSLASGALNEQFF
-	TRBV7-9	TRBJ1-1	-	TGTGCCAGCAGTACAGGCCCCGGCACTGAAGCTTTCTTT	CASSTGPGTEAFF